The TCR beta chain under discussion was sequenced for a study of cytomegalovirus exposure and HLA in healthy donors. Study results and limitations: Highest at DRB1 and lowest at HLA-C, TCR association rates differed among HLA loci in a later analysis. Immune exposure information comprised only CMV serostatus.

About this clone: Its antigen is unidentified.

It was with 60 Vbeta and 13 Jbeta primers that the PCR ran. Sequencing used immunoSEQ multiplex PCR; TCRdb keeps in-frame clones, though not all of them. The sample gives roughly 200,000 clones, around 80% of which show up once; around 6% is in the top ten. Trimming cost V 0 bases and J 5 bases; bases outside gene matches: 12. Germline assignment: CDR1 SGHDT and CDR2 YYEEEE. The CDR3 sequence is 18 residues long. Sequencing was carried out using PBMCs. The chain carries TRBV5-6 and TRBJ2-3; TRBD2 aligns across 10 bases. The TCR was taken from a man in his forties or fifties in good health and CMV-seronegative. The CDR3 loop is CASSLGPSGGPWGDTQYF. CDR3 nucleotide sequence: TGTGCCAGCAGCTTGGGGCCTAGCGGGGGCCCGTGGGGAGATACGCAGTATTTT.